The TCR beta chain under discussion was sequenced for a study of blood T cell repertoires in COVID-19. The CDR3 contains 15 residues. Germline values: CDR1 MNHEY, CDR2 SVGAGI. V was trimmed by 7 bases and J by 8 bases, leaving 23 bases between them. Source study methods: The assay estimated nucleated cells by amplifying reference gene primers. Measured with immunoSEQ multiplex PCR; TCRdb has only the in-frame clones, and not every one. The V and J calls and clone size come from that table; D and trimming were worked out from the DNA. Of 200,000 to 250,000 clones in the sample, around 86% were seen once.

The rearrangement links TRBV6-5 to TRBJ1-1; D possibly corresponds to TRBD1 (5 bases). The source is a woman aged 25-40 years who had recovered from COVID-19. Sequencing was carried out using peripheral blood. CDR3 in amino acids: CASTKGARFSTEAFF. CDR3 sequence (DNA): TGTGCCAGCACCAAAGGGGCTAGATTTTCCACCGAAGCTTTCTTT.